These 24 T cell receptor beta chains came from one sample sequenced in a study of beta chain features in type 1 diabetes. Reverse transcription of all isolated RNA meant that expressed TCRB transcripts were sequenced. Produced via immunoSEQ multiplex PCR; TCRdb's table is partial and in-frame only. The sample shows over 700,000 clones, about a sixth of them seen only once. Material for sequencing was naive CD4+ T cells from blood. The receptors here all came from a woman between 18 and 29 years old in good health.

The chain links TRBV6-1 to TRBJ1-4; D is ambiguous. V was trimmed by 5 bases and J by 3 bases, leaving 10 bases between them. Germline CDR1 and CDR2: MNHNS and SASEGT. The CDR3 contains 14 residues. The CDR3 coding sequence is TGTGCCAGCAGTCCCAGAAGCCCTAATGAAAAACTGTTTTTT. It is translated as CASSPRSPNEKLFF.

This clone appeared a few times. The rearrangement links TRBV9 to TRBJ2-2; maybe TRBD2 (6 bases). Germline V lookup: CDR1 SGDLS, CDR2 YYNGEE. The CDR3 loop spans 16 amino acids. Trimming shortened V by 0 bases and J by 4 bases, and 13 bases separated the two germline ends. In DNA form, the CDR3 reads TGTGCCAGCAGCGTAGGTAGTAGCGGCCTCACCGGGGAGCTGTTTTTT. Encoded protein: CASSVGSSGLTGELFF.

The chain carries TRBV7-2 and TRBJ2-4, with TRBD1 matching over 8 bases. The V and J ends lost 1 base and 4 bases, in that order; junction bases with no gene match: 9. CDR3 length equals 17 residues. The V gene's germline CDR1 is SGHTA and CDR2 FQGNSA. This chain's CDR3 is CASSLVGGTGKKNIQYF. CDR3 sequence (DNA): TGTGCCAGCAGCTTAGTTGGAGGGACAGGAAAAAAAAACATTCAGTACTTC.

The rearrangement uses TRBV5-1 and TRBJ2-7, with 8 bases aligning to TRBD1. V was pared by 4 bases and J by 3 bases, with 6 bases of the junction left unmatched. CDR3 length equals 14 residues. Germline V gives CDR1 SGHRS, CDR2 YFSETQ. CDR3 DNA: TGCGCCAGCAGCGGACAGGGCGGTGGCTACGAGCAGTACTTC. It yields the protein CASSGQGGGYEQYF.

This clone was detected only a few times. Other DNA sequences in this specimen translate into the identical CDR3. The chain combines TRBV2 with TRBJ2-5, with D unresolved. The tail of the sequence fits TRBJ2-7 better, so the J call may be wrong. CDR3 size: 12 residues. CDR1 SNHLY and CDR2 FYNNEI come from the germline V gene. Here the CDR3 reads CASSTDSYEQYF. In DNA, the CDR3 is TGTGCCAGCAGTACAGACTCCTACGAGCAGTACTTC.

There are a few counts of this clone. Other DNA sequences of this sample code for an identical CDR3. The rearrangement joins TRBV7-9 to TRBJ2-5, with 8 nucleotides matching TRBD2. V was clipped by 4 bases and J by 1 base; unmatched bases: 5. This CDR3 has 15 residues. From germline, CDR1 is SEHNR and CDR2 FQNEAQ (reference sequence). The CDR3 DNA is TGTGCCAGCAGCTCCCAGGGACTAGTCCAAGAGACCCAGTACTTC. Translating gives CASSSQGLVQETQYF.

This clone was counted between two and nine times. The CDR3 region is CASSWDIGQGYEQYF. The CDR3 DNA reads TGCGCCAGCAGCTGGGACATTGGACAGGGGTACGAGCAGTACTTC. V is TRBV5-1 and J is TRBJ2-7; 9 bases line up with TRBD1. The CDR3 is 15 amino acids. V dropped 3 bases and J dropped 4; count of bases not matched to a gene: 8. The germline CDR1 and CDR2 sequences are SGHRS and YFSETQ. Based on the CDR3 plus reference TRBV5-1 and TRBJ2-7, the full variable domain is KAGVTQTPRYLIKTRGQQVTLSCSPISGHRSVSWYQQTPGQGLQFLFEYFSETQRNKGNFPGRFSGRQFSNSRSEMNVSTLELGDSALYLCASSWDIGQGYEQYFGPGTRLTVT.

V gene TRBV6-5 combines with J gene TRBJ2-5, with D perhaps TRBD1 or TRBD2 (5 bases each). CDR1 is MNHEY and CDR2 is SVGAGI in the germline V gene. The V and J ends lost 10 bases and 0 bases respectively, with 12 bases between them. The CDR3 spans 13 residues. The CDR3 DNA reads TGTGCCATCGGGGCTAGGGACCAAGAGACCCAGTACTTC. Protein: CAIGARDQETQYF.

The V and J genes are TRBV9 and TRBJ2-3; 11 bases are shared with TRBD2. This CDR3 has 16 amino acids. Per germline, CDR1 SGDLS and CDR2 YYNGEE. V was pared by 4 bases and J by 5 bases, with 9 bases of the junction left unmatched. As DNA, the CDR3 is TGTGCCAGCAGCCCACTTAGCGGGAGGGATGGAGATACGCAGTATTTT. Its protein is CASSPLSGRDGDTQYF. The full variable domain, with the rest looked up from reference TRBV9 and TRBJ2-3, is DSGVTQTPKHLITATGQRVTLRCSPRSGDLSVYWYQQSLDQGLQFLIQYYNGEERAKGNILERFSAQQFPDLHSELNLSSLELGDSALYFCASSPLSGRDGDTQYFGPGTRLTVL.

This chain uses TRBV28 with TRBJ2-1; D may match TRBD1 or TRBD2 (6 bases each). This CDR3 has 14 amino acids. Germline V CDR1 and CDR2: MDHEN, SYDVKM. Between the trimmed V and J ends, which lost 6 bases and 9 bases, there was a span of 18 bases. The CDR3: CASSLNGGQGEQFF. CDR3 sequence (DNA): TGTGCCAGCAGCCTGAATGGGGGGCAGGGTGAGCAGTTCTTC.

This clone was detected a few times. The chain links TRBV14 to TRBJ1-5, with a tentative D call TRBD1 (5 bases). The CDR3 loop spans 13 amino acids. V was trimmed by 4 bases and J by 6 bases, leaving 10 bases between them. Germline loops: CDR1 SGHDN, CDR2 FVKESK. The CDR3: CASSLQGCQPQHF. CDR3 sequence (DNA): TGTGCCAGCAGCCTTCAGGGTTGTCAGCCCCAGCATTTT. Supplemented by reference TRBV14 and TRBJ1-5, the full variable domain reads EAGVTQFPSHSVIEKGQTVTLRCDPISGHDNLYWYRRVMGKEIKFLLHFVKESKQDESGMPNNRFLAERTGGTYSTLKVQPAELEDSGVYFCASSLQGCQPQHFGDGTRLSIL.

There are a few counts of this clone. V and J are TRBV9 and TRBJ2-1, with TRBD2 matching 7 bases. CDR3 length: 15 residues. Losses at the gene ends were 2 bases for V and 5 bases for J; bases not matched to a gene: 7. Germline CDR1 and CDR2: SGDLS and YYNGEE. The CDR3 bases are TGTGCCAGCAGCGTTGGCGGGAGTTACCACAATGAGCAGTTCTTC. Its translation is CASSVGGSYHNEQFF.

The rearrangement joins TRBV13 to TRBJ2-5, with TRBD1 as a possible D gene (5 bases). Between the trimmed V and J ends, which lost 5 bases and 4 bases, there was a span of 11 bases. CDR1 PRHDT and CDR2 FYEKMQ come from the germline V gene (reference sequence). This CDR3 is 13 amino acids long. CDR3 amino acids: CASSPRQGETQYF. In DNA form, the CDR3 reads TGTGCCAGCAGCCCTCGGCAGGGAGAGACCCAGTACTTC.

A few counts support this clone. The V and J genes are TRBV15 and TRBJ1-5, with D perhaps TRBD1 (5 bases). This CDR3 is 14 amino acids long. Germline CDR1 and CDR2: LNHNV and YYDKDF (reference sequence). The V and J ends lost 7 bases and 0 bases respectively, with 10 bases between them. CDR3 sequence (DNA): TGTGCCACCAACAAGGGGCTTAGCAATCAGCCCCAGCATTTT. Its translation is CATNKGLSNQPQHF.

This clone was picked up a small number of times. This sequence joins TRBV4-1 and TRBJ2-6, with TRBD2 matching 16 bases. CDR3 length equals 18 residues. Losses at the gene ends were 3 bases for V and 1 base for J; bases not matched to a gene: 0. CDR1 is MGHRA and CDR2 is YSYEKL in the germline V gene. The CDR3 sequence: CASSQGLAGGSGANVLTF. In DNA form, the CDR3 reads TGCGCCAGCAGCCAGGGACTAGCGGGAGGGTCTGGGGCCAACGTCCTGACTTTC.

This clone was seen only a few times. The chain recombines TRBV28 with TRBJ1-1; no reliable D call. The CDR3 length is 12 residues. Trimming took off 4 bases at V and 4 bases at J, with 7 bases between the two ends. CDR1 and CDR2 (germline): MDHEN, SYDVKM. DNA of the CDR3: TGTGCCAGCAGTTGGATGGGCACTGAAGCTTTCTTT. Translated: CASSWMGTEAFF.

J is TRBJ1-1 and V is TRBV7-2; 8 bases align to TRBD1. The length of the CDR3 is 14 residues. V lost 5 bases to trimming and J lost 8 bases; unmatched junction nucleotides: 10. Germline CDR1 is SGHTA and CDR2 is FQGNSA. CDR3 amino acids: CASSPIGQGTEAFF. The CDR3 region has the DNA TGTGCCAGCAGCCCCATTGGACAGGGCACCGAAGCTTTCTTT.

Regarding this clone: Additional DNA sequences in this sample encode the identical CDR3. DNA of the CDR3: TGTGCCAGCAGTTTGGGTCAGAACACCGGGGAGCTGTTTTTT. Translated, it gives CASSLGQNTGELFF. The chain links TRBV28 to TRBJ2-2; D is unclear. The CDR3 covers 14 residues. V lost 3 bases and J 1 base, leaving 6 bases between the germline ends. From germline, CDR1 is MDHEN and CDR2 SYDVKM.

This clone was counted between two and nine times. Other nucleotide sequences in the sample specify the same CDR3. The chain couples TRBV18 to TRBJ2-7; the D gene is possibly TRBD2 (6 bases). CDR3 length equals 14 residues. Germline-derived CDR1 and CDR2 are KGHSH and LQKENI. The germline V and J ends were trimmed by 1 base and 1 base, with 8 bases remaining between them. CDR3 protein: CASSPQGLSYEQYF. The CDR3 DNA reads TGTGCCAGCTCACCACAGGGACTTTCCTACGAGCAGTACTTC.

This clone was found a few times. This chain connects TRBV2 to TRBJ2-1, with D maybe TRBD1 (5 bases). The CDR3 runs 15 residues. In germline, CDR1 is SNHLY, CDR2 FYNNEI. V was trimmed by 4 bases and J by 5 bases, leaving 15 bases between them. CDR3 DNA: TGTGCCAGCAGTGGTTCTCAGGGTTTCAACAATGAGCAGTTCTTC. This codes for CASSGSQGFNNEQFF.

The chain carries TRBV18 and TRBJ2-1; 7 bases fit TRBD2. Germline V gene sequence: CDR1 KGHSH, CDR2 LQKENI. This CDR3 contains 13 residues. V lost 4 bases and J lost 8; bases outside the gene matches: 5. This CDR3 is CASSQTAGYEQFF. DNA for the CDR3: TGTGCCAGCTCACAAACAGCGGGATATGAGCAGTTCTTC.

This clone showed up just once. The chain carries TRBV25-1 and TRBJ1-3; TRBD1 is a possible D gene (5 bases). From germline, CDR1 is MGHDK and CDR2 SYGVNS. V was pared by 6 bases and J by 2 bases, with 14 bases between. The CDR3 covers 15 residues. CDR3 protein: CASSGRGSPGNTIYF. In DNA, the CDR3 is TGTGCCAGCAGCGGAAGGGGCAGTCCTGGAAACACCATATATTTT.

V gene TRBV6-1 combines with J gene TRBJ2-5, with TRBD1 matching 8 bases. This CDR3 region has 17 residues. V lost 1 base, J lost 3 bases, and 10 bases stayed unmatched. The V gene's germline CDR1 is MNHNS and CDR2 SASEGT. The CDR3 sequence: CASSEEGRGLTEETQYF. The CDR3 DNA reads as TGTGCCAGCAGTGAAGAGGGCAGGGGGCTAACGGAAGAGACCCAGTACTTC.

V usage is TRBV7-8 and J usage is TRBJ2-7, with 8 positions matching TRBD2. J lost 9 bases, V lost 6 bases, and 10 bases had no gene match. The CDR3 extends over 13 amino acids. Germline loops: CDR1 SGHVS, CDR2 FQNEAQ. The CDR3 here is CASSYPSGGGQYF. CDR3 nucleotides: TGTGCCAGCAGTTATCCGAGCGGGGGAGGGCAGTACTTC.